This T cell receptor (beta chain) is from a study of control samples from healthy donors and cancer patients. Germline-derived CDR1 and CDR2 are LGHDT and YNNKEL (reference sequence). Deletions cut 4 bases from V and 1 base from J, with 10 bases between. The CDR3 is 15 residues long. Produced via immunoSEQ multiplex PCR; TCRdb's table is partial and in-frame only. This sample has over 120,000 clones, with 91% found just once. The chain is built from TRBV3-1 (or the pseudogene TRBV3-2) and TRBJ2-2; D is ambiguous. The receptor was derived from a man aged 25 to 40 in good health. Sequenced sample: blood. CDR3 sequence (DNA): TGTGCCAGCAGCCTCGGTGAGGTGAACACCGGGGAGCTGTTTTTT. This codes for CASSLGEVNTGELFF.